One and the same sample provided the 8 T cell receptor beta chains below, sequenced in a study of blood T cells in healthy people across ages (dated by TCRdb to the mid-2010s). Library preparation used 5' RACE. Sequencing was performed on an Illumina HiSeq 2500. A second PCR of roughly 7 to 11 cycles was performed with a sample-barcoded 5' primer and a J-beta primer mix. TCRdb cleaned the public reads at Q25 with fastp, built clones with MiXCR and kept in-frame beta chains. Each entry merges the rows of one CDR3 protein and shows their most common DNA and genes. This sample has approximately 810,000 distinct CDR3 sequences in its table, and roughly 26% of those were observed once. The ten largest clones add up to 17% of the sample. Sequencing input: blood. Receptors were obtained from a woman older than 75 in good health.

This clonotype was picked up many times. The genes are TRBV28 and TRBJ2-7; the D gene is possibly TRBD1 (6 bases). The CDR3 runs 17 residues. V was clipped by 8 bases and J by 0 bases, with 23 bases between them. CDR1 and CDR2 (germline): MDHEN, SYDVKM. The CDR3 region is CASHTWDTHRSSYEQYF. The CDR3 DNA reads TGTGCCAGCCACACTTGGGACACCCACAGGTCCTCCTACGAGCAGTACTTC.

As to this clonotype: This may be a read error, as it is one base from a much larger clone. The V gene is TRBV6-2 or TRBV6-3, the J gene TRBJ2-3; D possibly uses TRBD1 or TRBD2 (5 bases each). The CDR3 is made up of 14 amino acids. V lost 10 bases and J 3 bases, leaving 17 bases between the germline ends. Germline CDR1 MNHEY, CDR2 SVGEGT. In DNA, the CDR3 is TGTGCCAATGCCCGGGACCCCTGGACAGATACGCAGTATTTT. It translates to CANARDPWTDTQYF.

This clonotype was seen at least ten times. The V call is TRBV12-3 or TRBV12-4, the J call TRBJ1-6; D possibly corresponds to TRBD1 (6 bases). The CDR3 is 15 residues long. Trimming left V 4 bases short and J 9 bases short, with 16 bases between. The CDR3 protein is CASSYNGGGRSPLHF. CDR3 sequence (DNA): TGTGCCAGCAGTTACAACGGGGGCGGGCGTTCACCCCTCCACTTT.

Concerning this clonotype itself: A single base separates this from a much larger clone, so it may be a read error. V is TRBV7-2 and J is TRBJ2-7; D perhaps matches TRBD1 (5 bases). V lost 3 bases to trimming and J lost 10 bases, with 16 bases between them. The CDR3 has 13 amino acids. Looked up from germline, CDR1 is SGHTA and CDR2 is FQGNSA. CDR3 coding DNA: TGTGCCAGCAGCTTGACAGTGCGAGAGGCCCAGTACTTC. Translated: CASSLTVREAQYF.

This clonotype occurred a few times. The J gene is TRBJ2-3, the V gene TRBV6-2 or TRBV6-3; 14 positions agree with TRBD2. The V segment lost 0 bases and the J segment 4 bases; nucleotides outside the gene matches: 3. The germline V gene encodes CDR1 MNHEY and CDR2 SVGEGT. CDR3 length: 17 amino acids. The CDR3 loop reads CASSYSGLAGGPDTQYF. The CDR3 DNA sequence: TGTGCCAGCAGTTACTCAGGACTAGCGGGGGGTCCAGATACGCAGTATTTT.

A word on this clonotype: A much larger clone differs from this one at a single base, so this may be a read error. This chain links TRBV19 with TRBJ2-1, with TRBD2 as a possible D gene (6 bases). The CDR3 is made up of 14 amino acids. The germline V and J ends were trimmed by 4 bases and 8 bases, with 15 bases remaining between them. Per germline, CDR1 LNHDA and CDR2 SQIVND (reference sequence). The CDR3 protein is CASSRDLASDEQFF. The CDR3 DNA follows: TGTGCCAGTAGTAGAGATCTAGCGAGCGATGAGCAGTTCTTC.

This clonotype was observed a single time. The junction does not match germline at one end; this may be a read error. CDR3: CAWSVLRTSGGLETPYF. CDR3 nucleotide sequence: TGTGCCTGGAGTGTACTTCGGACTAGCGGGGGGCTAGAGACCCCGTACTTC. The rearrangement joins TRBV30 to TRBJ2-5, with 14 bases identical to TRBD2. Germline V gene data show CDR1 as GTSNPN and CDR2 as SVGIG (reference sequence). CDR3 length: 17 amino acids.

The table lists this clonotype with a count of one. A read error may produce the germline difference seen at one junction end. V is TRBV7-2 and J is TRBJ2-1, with 12 positions matching TRBD2. There are 15 residues in the CDR3. CDR1 and CDR2 from the germline V gene are SGHTA and FQGNSA. CDR3 residues: CASSPRLAGDHERFF. DNA of the CDR3: TGTGCCAGCAGCCCGAGACTAGCGGGGGACCATGAGCGGTTCTTC.